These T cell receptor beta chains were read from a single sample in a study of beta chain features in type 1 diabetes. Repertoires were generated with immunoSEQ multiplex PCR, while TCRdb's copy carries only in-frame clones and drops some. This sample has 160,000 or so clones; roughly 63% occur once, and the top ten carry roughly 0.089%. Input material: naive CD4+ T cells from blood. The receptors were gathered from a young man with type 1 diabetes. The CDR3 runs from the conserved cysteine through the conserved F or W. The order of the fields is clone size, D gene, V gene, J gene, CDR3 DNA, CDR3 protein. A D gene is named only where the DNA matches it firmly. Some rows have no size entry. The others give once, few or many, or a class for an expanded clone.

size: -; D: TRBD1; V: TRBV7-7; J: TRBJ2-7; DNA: TGTGCTAGCAGCTTAGGGACAGGGGAGTTCCACGAGCAGTACTTC; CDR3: CASSLGTGEFHEQYF
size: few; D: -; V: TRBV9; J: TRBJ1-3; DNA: TGTGCCAGCAGCTCACAGGGATTCTCTGGAAACACCATATATTTT; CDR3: CASSSQGFSGNTIYF
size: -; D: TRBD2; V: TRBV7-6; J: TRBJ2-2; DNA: TGTGCCAGCAGCTTTACTCACCCGGGGGGAGGCACCGGGGAGCTGTTTTTT; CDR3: CASSFTHPGGGTGELFF
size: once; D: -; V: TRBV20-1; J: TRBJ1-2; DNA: TGCAGTCCCTTGACTGACTATGGCTACACCTTC; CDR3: CSPLTDYGYTF
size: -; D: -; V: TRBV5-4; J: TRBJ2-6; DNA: TGTGCCAGCAGCTTGGACAGCTCTGGGGCCAACGTCCTGACTTTC; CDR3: CASSLDSSGANVLTF
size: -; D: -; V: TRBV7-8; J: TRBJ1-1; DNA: TGTGCCAGCAGCCTAGACAGGAACACTGAAGCTTTCTTT; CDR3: CASSLDRNTEAFF
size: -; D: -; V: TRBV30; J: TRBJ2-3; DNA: TGTGCCTGGAGTTGGGAGACAGGCTCAGATACGCAGTATTTT; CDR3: CAWSWETGSDTQYF
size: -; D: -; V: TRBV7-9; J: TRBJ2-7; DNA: TGTGCCAGCAGCCCCGACAGGCACCAGTACTTC; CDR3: CASSPDRHQYF
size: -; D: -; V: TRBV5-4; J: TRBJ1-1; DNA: TGTGCCAGCAGCTTGGACCAAACGAACACTGAAGCTTTCTTT; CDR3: CASSLDQTNTEAFF
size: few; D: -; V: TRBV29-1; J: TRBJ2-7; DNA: TGCAGCGTCGCAGAGAATAACGAGCAGTACTTC; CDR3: CSVAENNEQYF
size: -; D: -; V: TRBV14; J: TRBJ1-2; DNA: TGTGCCAGCAGCCAAGATTTAAGGAACGGCTACACCTTC; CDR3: CASSQDLRNGYTF
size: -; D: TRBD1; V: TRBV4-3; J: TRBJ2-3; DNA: TGCGCCAGCAGCCAAGCCAGGGGGCCATATACGCAGTATTTT; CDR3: CASSQARGPYTQYF
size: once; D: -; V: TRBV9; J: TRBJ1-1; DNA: TGTGCCAGCAGCCCTATGGTAGAAGCTTTCTTT; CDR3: CASSPMVEAFF
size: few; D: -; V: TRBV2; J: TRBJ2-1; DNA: TGTGCCAGCAGTGAATGGAGGATAGGGGACAATGAGCAGTTCTTC; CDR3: CASSEWRIGDNEQFF